This T cell receptor beta chain was recorded in a study of blood T cell repertoires in COVID-19. V was cut by 4 bases and J by 1 base, with 11 bases left in between. The CDR3 is 15 residues long. Per germline, CDR1 KGHSH and CDR2 LQKENI. Original data processing: Estimates of nucleated cell counts were drawn from the amplification of reference gene primers. The method was immunoSEQ multiplex PCR; TCRdb's version includes in-frame clones alone and lacks a portion of them. Clone size and V and J calls were adopted from that table, with D and trimming inferred from the DNA. The repertoire holds 76,000 or so clones, with 80% to 90% as singletons.

The receptor was isolated from a man of 80 years or more in a cohort sampled during active COVID-19. Sequences were obtained from peripheral blood. This chain connects TRBV18 to TRBJ1-5, with a tentative D call TRBD1 (6 bases). CDR3 in amino acids: CASSLTQGSNQPQHF. CDR3 nucleotides: TGTGCCAGCTCACTTACCCAGGGGAGCAATCAGCCCCAGCATTTT.